This is a list of T cell receptor beta chains from one sample in a study of CD8 T cells in Susac syndrome. TCRdb re-derived calls from the immunoSEQ multiplex PCR reads in MiXCR, one entry per CDR3 protein. The data contain about 120,000 distinct CDR3 sequences, 96% of them seen just once; the ten biggest clones take up less than 0.15%. The sample was CD4+ T cells from PBMCs. These receptors were obtained from a human donor with Susac syndrome. Both conserved end residues are part of each CDR3. The D gene is left open where the match is weak. A clone size is listed for some rows: how often the clone was seen (once, few, many), or a class if it is expanded.

V gene,D gene,J gene,clone size,CDR3 DNA,CDR3 protein
TRBV7-9,TRBD2,TRBJ2-1,-,TGTGCCAGCAGCTCGGGACTAGCGGGAGGGGGCTTCTACAATGAGCAGTTCTTC,CASSSGLAGGGFYNEQFF
TRBV2,TRBD2,TRBJ2-1,-,TGTGCCAGCAGTGGGACTAGCGGGAACTACAATGAGCAGTTCTTC,CASSGTSGNYNEQFF
TRBV15,-,TRBJ2-6,-,TGTGCCACCAGCAGGGCAGGGACGGTTTCTAGAGGGGCCAACGTCCTGACTTTC,CATSRAGTVSRGANVLTF
TRBV11-2,TRBD2,TRBJ2-1,once,TGTGCCAGCAGCTTAGGGAGCGGGAGGGCCTACAATGAGCAGTTCTTC,CASSLGSGRAYNEQFF
TRBV6-5,-,TRBJ1-5,-,TGTGCCAGCAGTGGGCGGGGGGGGCAGCCCCAGCATTTT,CASSGRGGQPQHF
TRBV27,TRBD1,TRBJ2-5,-,TGTGCCAGCAGTACGGGACAGGGGGCACGAGAGACCCAGTACTTC,CASSTGQGARETQYF
TRBV29-1,-,TRBJ2-5,-,TGCAGCGTCATTTCTGACAGGCAAGAGACCCAGTACTTC,CSVISDRQETQYF
TRBV20-1,TRBD1,TRBJ2-1,-,TGCAGTGCTAGAGACGTGACAGGGAATTACAATGAGCAGTTCTTC,CSARDVTGNYNEQFF
TRBV12-3/TRBV12-4,-,TRBJ2-1,-,TGTGCCAGCTCAAAAGAGGCTTTCAATGAGCAGTTCTTC,CASSKEAFNEQFF
TRBV5-1,-,TRBJ1-1,-,TGCGCCAGCAGCTTGTCGGGGGCGGGGGGAGTCACTGAAGCTTTCTTT,CASSLSGAGGVTEAFF
TRBV4-2,TRBD1,TRBJ1-2,-,TGTGCCAGCAGCACGGGACAGGGGGGTGGCTACACCTTC,CASSTGQGGGYTF
TRBV28,-,TRBJ2-1,-,TGTGCCAGCACCCGTAGGGGATCCTACAATGAGCAGTTCTTC,CASTRRGSYNEQFF
TRBV5-6,-,TRBJ1-5,-,TGTGCCAGCAGCCCCAAGGGGCCCCTCAATCAGCCCCAGCATTTT,CASSPKGPLNQPQHF
TRBV12-3/TRBV12-4,-,TRBJ2-7,-,TGTGCCAGCAGTTCCGGGTGGGAGCCTCGCCGATCCTACGAGCAGTACTTC,CASSSGWEPRRSYEQYF
TRBV30,-,TRBJ1-3,once,TGTGCCTGGAGTCCTGGGTTAACCGGAAACACCATATATTTT,CAWSPGLTGNTIYF
TRBV29-1,-,TRBJ1-2,once,TGCAGCGTTGGTACAGGGAGCTATGGCTACACCTTC,CSVGTGSYGYTF
TRBV20-1,-,TRBJ1-1,-,TGCAGTGCCCTACAGGGCCACATTGAAGCTTTCTTT,CSALQGHIEAFF
TRBV29-1,TRBD1,TRBJ2-5,-,TGCAGCGCTAGGACAGGGGGACAAGAGACCCAGTACTTC,CSARTGGQETQYF
TRBV20-1,-,TRBJ2-1,-,TGCAGTGCTACCGGGAAAGGCTACAATGAGCAGTTCTTC,CSATGKGYNEQFF
TRBV7-9,TRBD1,TRBJ2-1,-,TGTGCCAGCAGCACCTTCCCGGACAGGGGGAAGAATGAGCAGTTCTTC,CASSTFPDRGKNEQFF
TRBV6-2/TRBV6-3,-,TRBJ2-5,-,TGTGCCAGCAGTTACTCCAGGGGGACCCAGTACTTC,CASSYSRGTQYF
TRBV2,-,TRBJ2-7,-,TGTGCCAGCATAGTTAGGGCCGAGCAGTACTTC,CASIVRAEQYF
TRBV5-1,TRBD1,TRBJ2-3,-,TGCGCCAGCAGCTGGTACCGGGACAGCAGCGGCACAGATACGCAGTATTTT,CASSWYRDSSGTDTQYF
TRBV28,-,TRBJ2-1,-,TGTGCCAGCAGTTTGCGGACCTACAATGAGCAGTTCTTC,CASSLRTYNEQFF
TRBV29-1,TRBD1,TRBJ2-4,-,TGCAGCGTTGAAGGTGGGGACAGGAACAACATTCAGTACTTC,CSVEGGDRNNIQYF
TRBV5-4,TRBD2,TRBJ2-7,-,TGTGCCAGCAGCTTGGGCGGGAGGGCCGGCTACGAGCAGTACTTC,CASSLGGRAGYEQYF